This TCR beta chain came from a study of identical twins. This CDR3 is 15 amino acids long. Losses at the gene ends were 3 bases for V and 6 bases for J; bases not matched to a gene: 9. The germline gives CDR1 LGHNA, CDR2 YNFKEQ. TCRdb re-called the 5' RACE reads through MiXCR, storing one row per CDR3 protein. The profile covers about 550,000 distinct CDR3 sequences, with 20% to 25% appearing a single time and around 0.5% taken by the ten largest. The same sample was also used in a study of yellow fever vaccine responses in identical twins.

The clonotype originates from a woman aged 18-29 years in good health. The V gene is TRBV4-2, the J gene TRBJ2-7, with 9 bases identical to TRBD2. Sequenced: CD4+ T cells sorted from blood. The CDR3 DNA is TGTGCCAGCAGCCAGGCAACAGCGGGAGGTGGCGAGCAGTACTTC. Amino acid sequence: CASSQATAGGGEQYF.